One sample yielded the 5 T cell receptor beta chains listed below, sequenced in a study of T cell clonality in common variable immunodeficiency. Sequencing was performed with immunoSEQ multiplex PCR; in TCRdb, only in-frame clones are kept and a portion is missing. The counts give 40,000 to 45,000 clones, none of them seen only once; 8.5% to 12% is held by the top ten. Sequenced material: peripheral blood mononuclear cells. The receptors originated from a person aged 18-70 years in good health.

This clone showed up many times. With the read ending 3 residues before the CDR3 end, the germline J gene is used to fill in that end. The rearrangement links TRBV19 to TRBJ1-1; tentative D call: TRBD1 (5 bases). V lost 2 bases and J lost 3, with 7 bases in between. Germline V gene sequence: CDR1 LNHDA, CDR2 SQIVND (reference sequence). The CDR3 is 13 amino acids. Partial CDR3 DNA: TGTGCCAGTAGTATACAGGGAGACACTGAA. The encoded protein is CASSIQGDTE. The whole CDR3 is CASSIQGDTEAFF.

The sample holds many counts of this clone. The CDR3 end falls 3 residues outside the read, so it is completed with the germline J gene. J is TRBJ2-7 and V is TRBV10-1; 8 bases are shared with TRBD1. Germline values: CDR1 WNHNN, CDR2 SYGVQD (reference sequence). With V trimmed by 8 bases and J by 1 base, 10 bases remained unmatched. The CDR3 runs to 15 residues. The sequenced CDR3 bases are TGCGCCAGCCCCCAGGACAGGGAAGATTCCTACGAG. As protein: CASPQDREDSYE. The CDR3 as a whole reads CASPQDREDSYEQYF.

In this sample, this clone turned up a few times. The read ends 3 residues before the CDR3 terminus; that terminus is restored from the germline J gene. The rearrangement joins TRBV20-1 to TRBJ2-7; D remains unclear. In germline, CDR1 is DFQATT, CDR2 SNEGSKA (reference sequence). The CDR3 is made up of 15 amino acids. V lost 6 bases and J 2 bases, leaving 20 bases between the germline ends. The CDR3 protein is CSADFGERGAYEQYF. CDR3 DNA, as far as it was read: TGCAGTGCCGACTTTGGAGAAAGAGGCGCCTACGAG.

There are many counts of this clone. Sequencing ends 3 residues short of the CDR3 end; the germline J gene provides the rest. The chain has TRBV10-3 and TRBJ2-1; TRBD1 matches 9 bases. V lost 6 bases and J lost 3; bases outside the gene matches: 6. The CDR3 spans 15 residues. CDR1 is ENHRY, CDR2 SYGVKD, per germline. Here the CDR3 reads CAIRADRGLYNEQFF. Incomplete CDR3 DNA: TGTGCCATCAGAGCGGACAGGGGACTCTACAATGAG.

Ten or more counts support this clone. Read coverage stops 3 residues before the CDR3 terminus; the germline J gene supplies the remainder. V usage is TRBV5-1 and J usage is TRBJ2-6; a weak D match, TRBD1 (6 bases). Between the trimmed V and J ends, which lost 4 bases and 4 bases, there was a span of 12 bases. The CDR3 is made up of 15 amino acids. CDR1 and CDR2 (germline): SGHRS, YFSETQ. The CDR3 DNA, read in part, is TGCGCCAGCAGCCGCGGACAGAGAGGGGCCAACGTC. It encodes CASSRGQRGANV. In full, the CDR3 reads CASSRGQRGANVLTF.